This T cell receptor (beta chain) was found in a study of identical twins. After template switching added a universal primer site, the resulting cDNA carried unique molecular identifiers. TCRdb recomputed calls from the 5' RACE reads with MiXCR, one row per CDR3 protein. The table lists around 370,000 distinct CDR3 sequences, approximately 9.1% of them singletons. Study-wide results and caveats: Modelling approaches yielded underestimates of out-of-frame TCR alpha sharing between monozygotic twins. Within twin pairs, the out-of-frame alpha sequences they shared showed excess low generation probability.

On this clonotype: The antigen remains undetermined.

The CDR3 runs 13 residues. V lost 3 bases and J lost 0, with 5 bases in between. The germline CDR1 and CDR2 sequences are DFQATT and SNEGSKA (reference sequence). The clonotype comes from a woman between 45 and 60 years old in good health. V gene TRBV20-1 combines with J gene TRBJ1-4; no clear D gene. Sequenced input: naive T cells sorted from blood. CDR3: CSASSATNEKLFF. The CDR3 DNA sequence: TGCAGTGCTAGTAGCGCAACTAATGAAAAACTGTTTTTT.